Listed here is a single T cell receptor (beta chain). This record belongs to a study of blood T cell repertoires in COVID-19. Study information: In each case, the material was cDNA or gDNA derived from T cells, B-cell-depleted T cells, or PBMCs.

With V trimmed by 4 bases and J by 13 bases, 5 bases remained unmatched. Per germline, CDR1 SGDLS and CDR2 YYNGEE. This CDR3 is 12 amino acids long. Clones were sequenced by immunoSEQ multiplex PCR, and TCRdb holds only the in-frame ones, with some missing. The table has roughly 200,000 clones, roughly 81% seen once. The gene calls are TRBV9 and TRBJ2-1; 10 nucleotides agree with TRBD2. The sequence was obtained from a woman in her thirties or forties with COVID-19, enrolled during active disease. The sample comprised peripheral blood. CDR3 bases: TGTGCCAGCAGCCCTAGCGGGAGAGAACAGTTCTTC. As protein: CASSPSGREQFF.